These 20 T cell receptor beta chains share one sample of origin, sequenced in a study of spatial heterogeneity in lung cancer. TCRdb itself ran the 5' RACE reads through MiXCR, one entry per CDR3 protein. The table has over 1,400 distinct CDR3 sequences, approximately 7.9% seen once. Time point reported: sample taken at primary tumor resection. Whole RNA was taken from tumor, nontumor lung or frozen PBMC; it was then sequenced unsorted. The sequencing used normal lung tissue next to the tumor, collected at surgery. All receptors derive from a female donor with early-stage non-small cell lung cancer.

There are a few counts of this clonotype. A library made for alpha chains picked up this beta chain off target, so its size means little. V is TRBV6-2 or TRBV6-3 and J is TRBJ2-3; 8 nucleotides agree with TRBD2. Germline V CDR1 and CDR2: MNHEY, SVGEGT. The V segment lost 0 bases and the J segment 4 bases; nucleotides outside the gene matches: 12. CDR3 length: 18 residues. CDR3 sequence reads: CASSYSTARSGTADTQYF. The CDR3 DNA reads TGTGCCAGCAGTTACTCGACGGCACGTAGCGGGACGGCAGATACGCAGTATTTT.

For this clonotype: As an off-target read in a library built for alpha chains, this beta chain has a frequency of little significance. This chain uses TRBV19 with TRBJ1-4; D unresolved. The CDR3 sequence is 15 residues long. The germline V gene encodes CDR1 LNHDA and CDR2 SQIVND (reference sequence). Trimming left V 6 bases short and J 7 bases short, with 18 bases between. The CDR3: CASSILGGKGEKLFF. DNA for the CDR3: TGTGCCAGTAGCATCCTCGGCGGGAAGGGTGAAAAACTGTTTTTT.

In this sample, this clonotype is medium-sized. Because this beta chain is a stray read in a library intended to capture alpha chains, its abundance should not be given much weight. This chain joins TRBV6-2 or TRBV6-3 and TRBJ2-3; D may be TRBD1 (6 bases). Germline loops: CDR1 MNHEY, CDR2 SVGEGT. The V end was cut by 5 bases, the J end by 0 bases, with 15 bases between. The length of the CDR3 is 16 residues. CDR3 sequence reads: CASSTRTASSTDTQYF. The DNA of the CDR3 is TGTGCCAGCAGTACCCGGACAGCTTCTAGCACAGATACGCAGTATTTT.

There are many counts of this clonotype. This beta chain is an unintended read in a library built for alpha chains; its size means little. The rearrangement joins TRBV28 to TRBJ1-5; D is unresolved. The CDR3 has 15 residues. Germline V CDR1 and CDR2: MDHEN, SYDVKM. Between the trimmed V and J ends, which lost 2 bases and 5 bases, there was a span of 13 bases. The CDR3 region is CASSLPPNLYQPQHF. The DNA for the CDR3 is TGTGCCAGCAGTTTACCGCCAAACCTCTATCAGCCCCAGCATTTT.

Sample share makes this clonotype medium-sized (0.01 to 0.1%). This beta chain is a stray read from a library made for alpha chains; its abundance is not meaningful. DNA of the CDR3: TGTGCCAGCAGTTATATCGACAGGGCCATGAACACTGAAGCTTTCTTT. Translated: CASSYIDRAMNTEAFF. The chain is built from TRBV6-2 or TRBV6-3 and TRBJ1-1; TRBD1 agrees at 7 bases. CDR3 size: 16 residues. Looked up from germline, CDR1 is MNHEY and CDR2 is SVGEGT. The J segment lost 0 bases and the V segment lost 3 bases, leaving 7 bases of the junction unmatched.

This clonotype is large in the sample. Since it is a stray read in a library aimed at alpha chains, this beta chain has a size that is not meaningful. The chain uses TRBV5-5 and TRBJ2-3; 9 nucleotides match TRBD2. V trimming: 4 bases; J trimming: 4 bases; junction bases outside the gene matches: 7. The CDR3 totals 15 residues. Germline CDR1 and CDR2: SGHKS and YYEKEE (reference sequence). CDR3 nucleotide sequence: TGTGCCAGCAGCCCCCAGCGGGAGGTGGCAGATACGCAGTATTTT. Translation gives CASSPQREVADTQYF.

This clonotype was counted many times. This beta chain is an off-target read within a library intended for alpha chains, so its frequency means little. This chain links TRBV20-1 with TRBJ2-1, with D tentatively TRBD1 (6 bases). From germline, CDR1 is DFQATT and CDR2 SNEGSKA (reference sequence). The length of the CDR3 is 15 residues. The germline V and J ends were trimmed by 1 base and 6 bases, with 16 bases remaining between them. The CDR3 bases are TGCAGTGCTAGAGGACTACAGGGCGGACCCAATGAGCAGTTCTTC. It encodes CSARGLQGGPNEQFF.

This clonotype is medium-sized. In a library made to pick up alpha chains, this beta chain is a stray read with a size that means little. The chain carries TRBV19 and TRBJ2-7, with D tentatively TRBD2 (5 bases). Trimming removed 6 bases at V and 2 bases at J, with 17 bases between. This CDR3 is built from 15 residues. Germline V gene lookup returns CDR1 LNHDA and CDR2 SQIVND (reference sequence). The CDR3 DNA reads TGTGCCAGTAGGCGGCGGTCCGAAGCGGCCTACGAGCAGTACTTC. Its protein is CASRRRSEAAYEQYF.

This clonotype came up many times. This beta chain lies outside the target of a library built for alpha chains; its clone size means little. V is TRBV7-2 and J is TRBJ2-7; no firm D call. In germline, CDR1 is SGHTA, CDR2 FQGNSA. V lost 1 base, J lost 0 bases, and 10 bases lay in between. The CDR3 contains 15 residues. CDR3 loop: CASSLVPDGSYEQYF. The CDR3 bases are TGTGCCAGCAGCTTAGTCCCGGACGGCTCCTACGAGCAGTACTTC.

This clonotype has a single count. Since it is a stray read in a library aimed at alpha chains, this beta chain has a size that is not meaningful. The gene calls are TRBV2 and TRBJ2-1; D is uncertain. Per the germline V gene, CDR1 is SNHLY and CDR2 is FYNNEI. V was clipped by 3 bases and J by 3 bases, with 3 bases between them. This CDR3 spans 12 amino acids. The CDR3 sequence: CASSENYNEQFF. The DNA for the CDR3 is TGTGCCAGCAGTGAGAACTACAATGAGCAGTTCTTC.

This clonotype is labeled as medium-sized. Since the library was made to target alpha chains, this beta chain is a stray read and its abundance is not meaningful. The chain's CDR3 is CAWSLVSGTQYF. The CDR3 coding sequence is TGTGCCTGGAGTCTGGTCTCCGGGACGCAGTATTTT. This chain links TRBV30 with TRBJ2-3, with D uncertain. Trimming removed 2 bases from V and 9 bases from J, with 12 bases in between. In germline, CDR1 is GTSNPN, CDR2 SVGIG (reference sequence). The CDR3 spans 12 residues. The variable domain in full, completed from reference TRBV30 and TRBJ2-3, reads SQTIHQWPATLVQPVGSPLSLECTVEGTSNPNLYWYRQAAGRGLQLLFYSVGIGQISSEVPQNLSASRPQDRQFILSSKKLLLSDSGFYLCAWSLVSGTQYFGPGTRLTVL.

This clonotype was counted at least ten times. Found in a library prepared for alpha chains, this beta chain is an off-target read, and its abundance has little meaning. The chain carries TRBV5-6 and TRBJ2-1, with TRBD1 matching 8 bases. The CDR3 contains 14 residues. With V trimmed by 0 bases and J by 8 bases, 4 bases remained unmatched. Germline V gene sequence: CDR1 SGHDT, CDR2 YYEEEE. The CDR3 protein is CASSLAQGVDEQFF. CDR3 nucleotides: TGTGCCAGCAGCTTGGCACAGGGGGTCGATGAGCAGTTCTTC.

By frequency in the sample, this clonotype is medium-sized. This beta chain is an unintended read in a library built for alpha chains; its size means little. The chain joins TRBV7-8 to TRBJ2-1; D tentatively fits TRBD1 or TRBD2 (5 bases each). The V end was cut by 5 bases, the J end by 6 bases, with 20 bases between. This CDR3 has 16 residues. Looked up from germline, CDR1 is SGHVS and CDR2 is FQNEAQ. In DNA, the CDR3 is TGTGCCAGCAGCGAGGGGTCGCTCTCCTTGCGCAATGAGCAGTTCTTC. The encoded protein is CASSEGSLSLRNEQFF.

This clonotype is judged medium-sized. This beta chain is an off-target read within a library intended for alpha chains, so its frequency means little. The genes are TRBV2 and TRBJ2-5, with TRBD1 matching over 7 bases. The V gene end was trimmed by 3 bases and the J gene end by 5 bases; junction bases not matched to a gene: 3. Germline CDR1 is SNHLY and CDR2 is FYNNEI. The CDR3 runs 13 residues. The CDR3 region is CASSETGLETQYF. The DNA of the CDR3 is TGTGCCAGCAGTGAGACAGGGTTGGAGACCCAGTACTTC.

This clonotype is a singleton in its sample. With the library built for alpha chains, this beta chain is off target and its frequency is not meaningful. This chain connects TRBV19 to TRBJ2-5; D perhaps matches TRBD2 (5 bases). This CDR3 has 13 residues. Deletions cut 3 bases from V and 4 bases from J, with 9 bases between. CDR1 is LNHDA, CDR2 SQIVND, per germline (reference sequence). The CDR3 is CASSMGDSETQYF. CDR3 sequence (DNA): TGTGCCAGTAGTATGGGAGATTCAGAGACCCAGTACTTC.

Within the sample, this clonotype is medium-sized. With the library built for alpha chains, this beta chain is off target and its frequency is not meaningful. The CDR3 spells CASSLLAAENNEQFF. The CDR3, as DNA: TGTGCCAGCAGCTTACTTGCAGCGGAGAACAATGAGCAGTTCTTC. The J gene is TRBJ2-1, the V gene TRBV11-2; D perhaps matches TRBD2 (5 bases). Deletions cut 2 bases from V and 5 bases from J, with 13 bases between. Germline V gives CDR1 SGHAT, CDR2 FQNNGV. The CDR3 covers 15 residues.

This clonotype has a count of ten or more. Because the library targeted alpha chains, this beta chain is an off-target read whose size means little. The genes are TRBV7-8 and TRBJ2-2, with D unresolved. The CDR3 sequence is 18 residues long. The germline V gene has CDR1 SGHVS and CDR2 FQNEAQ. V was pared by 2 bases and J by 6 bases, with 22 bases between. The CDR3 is CASSLSAVGITRAGELFF. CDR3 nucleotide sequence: TGTGCCAGCAGCTTATCAGCTGTGGGCATCACCCGTGCCGGGGAGCTGTTTTTT.

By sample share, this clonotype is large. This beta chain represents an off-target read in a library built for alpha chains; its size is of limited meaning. CDR3 loop: CSVAPLAAVTDTQYF. The CDR3 region has the DNA TGCAGCGTGGCGCCTCTAGCGGCGGTCACAGATACGCAGTATTTT. The rearrangement links TRBV29-1 to TRBJ2-3; 7 nucleotides agree with TRBD2. Germline V lookup: CDR1 SQVTM, CDR2 ANQGSEA. This CDR3 is 15 amino acids long. V lost 6 bases to trimming and J lost 2 bases; unmatched junction nucleotides: 11.

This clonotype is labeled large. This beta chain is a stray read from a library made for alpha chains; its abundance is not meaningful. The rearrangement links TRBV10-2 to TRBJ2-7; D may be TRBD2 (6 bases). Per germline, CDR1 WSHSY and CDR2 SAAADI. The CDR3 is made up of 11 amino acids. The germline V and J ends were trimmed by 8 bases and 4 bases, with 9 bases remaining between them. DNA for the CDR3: TGCGCCAGCCGGCGGGGTTACGAGCAGTACTTC. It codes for CASRRGYEQYF.

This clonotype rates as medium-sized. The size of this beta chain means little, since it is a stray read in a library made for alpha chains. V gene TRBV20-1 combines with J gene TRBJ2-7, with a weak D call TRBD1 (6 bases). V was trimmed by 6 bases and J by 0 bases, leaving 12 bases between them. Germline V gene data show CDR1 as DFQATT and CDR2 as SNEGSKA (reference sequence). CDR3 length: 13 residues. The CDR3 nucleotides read TGCAGTGCATACCGGGACACCTCCTACGAGCAGTACTTC. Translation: CSAYRDTSYEQYF.